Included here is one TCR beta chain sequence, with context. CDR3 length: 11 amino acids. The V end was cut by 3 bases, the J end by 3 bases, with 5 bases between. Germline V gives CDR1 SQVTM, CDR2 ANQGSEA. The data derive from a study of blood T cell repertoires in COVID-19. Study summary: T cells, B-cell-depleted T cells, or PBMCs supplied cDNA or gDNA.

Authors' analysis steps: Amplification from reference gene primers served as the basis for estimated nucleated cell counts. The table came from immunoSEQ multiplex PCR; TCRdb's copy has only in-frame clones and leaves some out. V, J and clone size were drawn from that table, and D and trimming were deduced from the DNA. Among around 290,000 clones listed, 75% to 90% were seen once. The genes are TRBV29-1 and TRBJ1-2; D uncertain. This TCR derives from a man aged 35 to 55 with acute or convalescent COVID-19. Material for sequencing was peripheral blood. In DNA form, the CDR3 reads TGCAGCGTTGACGGGTACTATGGCTACACCTTC. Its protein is CSVDGYYGYTF.